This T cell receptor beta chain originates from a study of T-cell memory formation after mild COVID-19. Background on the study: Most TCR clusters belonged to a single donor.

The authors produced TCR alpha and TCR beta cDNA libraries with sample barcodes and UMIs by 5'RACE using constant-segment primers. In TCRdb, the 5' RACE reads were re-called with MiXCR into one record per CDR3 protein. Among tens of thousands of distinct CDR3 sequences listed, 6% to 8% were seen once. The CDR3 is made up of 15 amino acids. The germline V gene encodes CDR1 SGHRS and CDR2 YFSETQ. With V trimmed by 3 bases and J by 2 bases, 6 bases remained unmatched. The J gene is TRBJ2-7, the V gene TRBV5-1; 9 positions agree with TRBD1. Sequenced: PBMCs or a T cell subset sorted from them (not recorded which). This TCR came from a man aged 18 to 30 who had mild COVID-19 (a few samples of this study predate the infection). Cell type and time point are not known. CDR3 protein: CASSWGTGTAYEQYV. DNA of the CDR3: TGCGCCAGCAGCTGGGGGACAGGGACAGCCTACGAGCAGTACGTC.